This is a list of T cell receptor beta chains from one sample in a study of blood T cells in healthy people across ages. MiXCR, applied by TCRdb to the 5' RACE reads, yields one record per CDR3 protein. The sample has more than 700,000 distinct CDR3 sequences; 40% to 65% are singletons. Sequencing was performed on blood. These receptors were obtained from a man of 80 years or more in good health. Both conserved end residues are part of each CDR3. The order of the fields is V gene, J gene, D gene, clone size, CDR3 protein, CDR3 DNA. D genes are given only for firm matches. The size field is filled for only some rows; it gives once, few, many or a size class.

>TRBV6-1|TRBJ2-1|TRBD2|-
CASSPRTRGNEQFF
TGTGCCAGCAGTCCCCGGACTAGAGGCAATGAGCAGTTCTTC
>TRBV29-1|TRBJ2-1|TRBD2|-
CSVEGLGELNEQFF
TGCAGCGTTGAGGGACTAGGAGAATTAAATGAGCAGTTCTTC
>TRBV5-1|TRBJ2-3|TRBD1|-
CASSQRTGGGTDTQYF
TGCGCCAGCAGCCAGAGGACAGGGGGTGGCACAGATACGCAGTATTTT
>TRBV7-9|TRBJ2-1|-|-
CASSPPGTPVGNEQFF
TGTGCCAGCAGCCCACCTGGGACTCCGGTGGGCAATGAGCAGTTCTTC
>TRBV21-1|TRBJ1-4|-|-
CASSKRTGGDEKLFF
TGTGCCAGCAGCAAAAGGACAGGGGGAGATGAAAAACTGTTTTTT
>TRBV2|TRBJ2-7|-|few
CASSLSLHEQYF
TGTGCCAGCAGTCTCAGCCTGCACGAGCAGTACTTC
>TRBV6-1|TRBJ2-5|-|-
CASRVPEGETQYF
TGTGCCAGCAGAGTACCAGAGGGGGAGACCCAGTACTTC
>TRBV6-5|TRBJ1-1|TRBD1|-
CASSYGTGEAFF
TGTGCCAGCAGTTACGGGACAGGAGAAGCTTTCTTT
>TRBV28|TRBJ2-7|-|-
CASSFPKGFSYEQYF
TGTGCCAGCAGTTTTCCTAAGGGGTTCTCCTACGAGCAGTACTTC
>TRBV11-2|TRBJ2-7|-|-
CASSLTWDPTAEQYF
TGTGCCAGCAGCCTGACCTGGGACCCGACAGCCGAGCAGTACTTC
>TRBV27|TRBJ2-7|-|-
CASTTGPPTYEQYF
TGTGCCAGCACTACAGGGCCGCCTACCTACGAGCAGTACTTC
>TRBV12-3/TRBV12-4|TRBJ2-1|-|-
CASSRGRAYNEQFF
TGTGCCAGCAGTAGGGGGAGGGCATACAATGAGCAGTTCTTC
>TRBV20-1|TRBJ2-5|-|-
CSARDKGKQYF
TGCAGTGCTAGAGATAAGGGTAAGCAGTACTTC
>TRBV27|TRBJ1-2|TRBD1|few
CASWDSHGYTF
TGTGCCAGCTGGGACAGCCATGGCTACACCTTC
>TRBV6-5|TRBJ2-1|-|-
CAVGVRRYSNEQFF
TGTGCCGTCGGAGTGAGGAGATACTCCAATGAGCAGTTCTTC
>TRBV7-2|TRBJ1-2|-|-
CASSLTIRGYTF
TGTGCCAGCAGCTTAACGATCCGAGGCTACACCTTC
>TRBV12-3/TRBV12-4|TRBJ2-7|-|few
CASSLGPGYEQYF
TGTGCCAGCAGCTTAGGACCCGGATACGAGCAGTACTTC
>TRBV20-1|TRBJ2-3|-|few
CSARDRTTGVGYAYF
TGCAGTGCTAGAGATAGGACCACCGGAGTAGGTTACGCGTATTTT
>TRBV10-3|TRBJ2-7|TRBD1|-
CAIMQGVTTYEQYF
TGTGCCATCATGCAGGGGGTTACGACCTACGAGCAGTACTTC
>TRBV5-1|TRBJ2-1|-|-
CASRSQKGTGNEQFF
TGCGCCAGCAGGAGTCAGAAAGGGACGGGCAATGAGCAGTTCTTC
>TRBV9|TRBJ2-5|-|-
CASSVKGLQETQYF
TGTGCCAGCAGCGTAAAAGGTCTCCAAGAGACCCAGTACTTC
>TRBV20-1|TRBJ2-7|TRBD2|few
CSARTSGNEQYF
TGCAGTGCTCGGACTAGCGGGAACGAGCAGTACTTC
>TRBV7-9|TRBJ2-1|-|-
CASSDGGLEQFF
TGTGCCAGCAGCGACGGGGGACTCGAGCAGTTCTTC
>TRBV15|TRBJ2-1|-|-
CATSRDRNGNEQFF
TGTGCCACCAGCAGAGATCGGAACGGTAATGAGCAGTTCTTC
>TRBV3-1|TRBJ2-3|TRBD2|-
CASSQVLAGDSQDAYF
TGTGCCAGCAGCCAAGTTCTAGCGGGGGACTCGCAGGACGCGTATTTT
>TRBV20-1|TRBJ2-4|-|-
CSARGGTQGIQYF
TGCAGTGCTAGAGGGGGGACTCAAGGCATTCAGTACTTC
>TRBV29-1|TRBJ2-1|TRBD1|few
CSPGGDREQFF
TGCAGCCCAGGTGGGGACAGGGAGCAGTTCTTC